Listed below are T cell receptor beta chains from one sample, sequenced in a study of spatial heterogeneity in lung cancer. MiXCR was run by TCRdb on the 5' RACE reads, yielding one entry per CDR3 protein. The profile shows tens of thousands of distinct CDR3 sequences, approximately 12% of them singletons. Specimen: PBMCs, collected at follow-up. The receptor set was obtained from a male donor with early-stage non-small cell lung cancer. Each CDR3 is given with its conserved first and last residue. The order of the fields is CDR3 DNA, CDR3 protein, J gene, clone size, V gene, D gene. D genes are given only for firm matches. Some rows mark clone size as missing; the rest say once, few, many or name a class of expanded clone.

cdr3_nt: TGTGCCAGCAGCCCTAGACCGACCCTCTCCTACGAGCAGTACTTC
cdr3_aa: CASSPRPTLSYEQYF
j_call: TRBJ2-7
clone_size: many
v_call: TRBV7-6
d_call: -

cdr3_nt: TGCGCCAGCAGCCAGATGGGATGGGCAGAGAACACTGAAGCTTTCTTT
cdr3_aa: CASSQMGWAENTEAFF
j_call: TRBJ1-1
clone_size: few
v_call: TRBV4-1
d_call: -

cdr3_nt: TGTGCCAGCAGTCTCCGGGACAGCCTGAACACTGAAGCTTTCTTT
cdr3_aa: CASSLRDSLNTEAFF
j_call: TRBJ1-1
clone_size: many
v_call: TRBV6-2/TRBV6-3
d_call: TRBD1

cdr3_nt: TGTGCCAGCAGCTTAGTAGCCGCTAGCGGGGGCGATGAGCAGTTCTTC
cdr3_aa: CASSLVAASGGDEQFF
j_call: TRBJ2-1
clone_size: many
v_call: TRBV7-2
d_call: TRBD2

cdr3_nt: TGTGCCAGCGGAGGGACAGCGCCTTCCTACGAGCAGTACTTC
cdr3_aa: CASGGTAPSYEQYF
j_call: TRBJ2-7
clone_size: -
v_call: TRBV9
d_call: -

cdr3_nt: TGTGCCAGCAGCATCCGGGAGACTGGGGCCAACGTCCTGACTTTC
cdr3_aa: CASSIRETGANVLTF
j_call: TRBJ2-6
clone_size: few
v_call: TRBV5-4
d_call: -

cdr3_nt: TGTGCCAGCAGCTTTGGCAGGAGATATGGCTACACCTTC
cdr3_aa: CASSFGRRYGYTF
j_call: TRBJ1-2
clone_size: -
v_call: TRBV7-2
d_call: -

cdr3_nt: TGTGCCACCAGCGACTATCAAGAGACCCAGTACTTC
cdr3_aa: CATSDYQETQYF
j_call: TRBJ2-5
clone_size: many
v_call: TRBV24-1
d_call: -

cdr3_nt: TGTGCCAGCAGCCCCCGGAGCGGGGGACAAGAGACCCAGTACTTC
cdr3_aa: CASSPRSGGQETQYF
j_call: TRBJ2-5
clone_size: -
v_call: TRBV7-7
d_call: TRBD2

cdr3_nt: TGTGCCAGCAGTCTGAGGGAGGTCAATGAGCAGTTCTTC
cdr3_aa: CASSLREVNEQFF
j_call: TRBJ2-1
clone_size: many
v_call: TRBV12-3/TRBV12-4
d_call: -

cdr3_nt: TGTGCCAGCAGTGTGGACAGAAGCTATGGCTACACCTTC
cdr3_aa: CASSVDRSYGYTF
j_call: TRBJ1-2
clone_size: many
v_call: TRBV12-3/TRBV12-4
d_call: -

cdr3_nt: TGTGCCAGCAGCCCGGGGGACCGGGGGGAGCTGTTTTTT
cdr3_aa: CASSPGDRGELFF
j_call: TRBJ2-2
clone_size: many
v_call: TRBV7-3
d_call: -

cdr3_nt: TGTGCCAGCAGCCCCGACAGGGTCACTGAAGCTTTCTTT
cdr3_aa: CASSPDRVTEAFF
j_call: TRBJ1-1
clone_size: many
v_call: TRBV6-2/TRBV6-3
d_call: TRBD1

cdr3_nt: TGTGCCAGCAGCCGGACCGGGGGAGAGACCCAGTACTTC
cdr3_aa: CASSRTGGETQYF
j_call: TRBJ2-5
clone_size: many
v_call: TRBV7-3
d_call: -

cdr3_nt: TGCAGTGCTAGAGATAAACTAGCGGGAGATTCAGATACGCAGTATTTT
cdr3_aa: CSARDKLAGDSDTQYF
j_call: TRBJ2-3
clone_size: many
v_call: TRBV20-1
d_call: TRBD2

cdr3_nt: TGTGCCAGCAGTTACACCAACCGCCAGGGGTGGAGTGGAAACACCATATATTTT
cdr3_aa: CASSYTNRQGWSGNTIYF
j_call: TRBJ1-3
clone_size: -
v_call: TRBV6-5
d_call: -

cdr3_nt: TGTGCCAGCAGTGTCCCGGGCAATAAGTTAGAGGAGCAGTACTTC
cdr3_aa: CASSVPGNKLEEQYF
j_call: TRBJ2-7
clone_size: few
v_call: TRBV6-1
d_call: -

cdr3_nt: TGTGCCAGCAGCCCGAATGTCGGGCACACCGGGGAGCTGTTTTTT
cdr3_aa: CASSPNVGHTGELFF
j_call: TRBJ2-2
clone_size: once
v_call: TRBV4-2
d_call: -

cdr3_nt: TGTGCCAGCAGCCCCGGGTTGGCTCGGGGTCACTATGGCTACACCTTC
cdr3_aa: CASSPGLARGHYGYTF
j_call: TRBJ1-2
clone_size: many
v_call: TRBV7-2
d_call: -

cdr3_nt: TGTGCCAGCAGCTTAGCAAAGCTAGCGGGAGTTGGAGATACGCAGTATTTT
cdr3_aa: CASSLAKLAGVGDTQYF
j_call: TRBJ2-3
clone_size: few
v_call: TRBV7-9
d_call: TRBD2

cdr3_nt: TGTGCCAGCTCATTTGACTCGGGAAACACCATATATTTT
cdr3_aa: CASSFDSGNTIYF
j_call: TRBJ1-3
clone_size: many
v_call: TRBV18
d_call: -

cdr3_nt: TGTGCCAGCAGCCAAGCTTTTGGTAGAACTAGCGGGGATGCAGATACGCAGTATTTT
cdr3_aa: CASSQAFGRTSGDADTQYF
j_call: TRBJ2-3
clone_size: -
v_call: TRBV3-1
d_call: TRBD2

cdr3_nt: TGCAGTGCTAGAGAGGTAGCGCCGGGCGCAGATACGCAGTATTTT
cdr3_aa: CSAREVAPGADTQYF
j_call: TRBJ2-3
clone_size: -
v_call: TRBV20-1
d_call: -

cdr3_nt: TGTGCCAGCAGTTTATCTGGACTCACCTACAATGAGCAGTTCTTC
cdr3_aa: CASSLSGLTYNEQFF
j_call: TRBJ2-1
clone_size: -
v_call: TRBV12-3/TRBV12-4
d_call: -

cdr3_nt: TGTGCCAGCAGTTCCCGACAGTACTACGAGCAGTACTTC
cdr3_aa: CASSSRQYYEQYF
j_call: TRBJ2-7
clone_size: many
v_call: TRBV6-2/TRBV6-3
d_call: -

cdr3_nt: TGTGCCAGCAGCTTATCGTCGGGACCTGTCAGGAGCTACAATGAGCAGTTCTTC
cdr3_aa: CASSLSSGPVRSYNEQFF
j_call: TRBJ2-1
clone_size: many
v_call: TRBV7-9
d_call: -

cdr3_nt: TGTGCCAGCTCACCGTGGGGAGCGCACACTGAAGCTTTCTTT
cdr3_aa: CASSPWGAHTEAFF
j_call: TRBJ1-1
clone_size: -
v_call: TRBV18
d_call: -

cdr3_nt: TGTGCCAGCAGTTGGGACTCTGACTACGAGCAGTACTTC
cdr3_aa: CASSWDSDYEQYF
j_call: TRBJ2-7
clone_size: -
v_call: TRBV12-3/TRBV12-4
d_call: -